In this sample, the clone carrying this T cell receptor (beta chain) turned up a few times. Its antigen is unknown. TCRdb fed the RT-PCR reads into MiXCR, producing one record per CDR3 protein. Here the sample spans hundreds of thousands of distinct CDR3 sequences, more than 15% being singletons. This CDR3 is built from 15 residues. The ends lost 7 bases at V and 2 bases at J; junction bases unmatched: 9. CDR1 is MRHNA, CDR2 SNTAGT, per germline. The data originate from a study of response to subunit inactivated influenza vaccine. General study points: A suggestion made by the authors is that each seasonal influenza vaccination recruits few new T cells.

This chain links TRBV6-4 with TRBJ2-3, with 7 bases aligning to TRBD2. The input for sequencing was PBMCs from blood, taken about 13 days after vaccination. This clonotype was obtained from a man in his forties or fifties who received an inactivated influenza vaccine. CDR3 in DNA: TGTGCCAGCAAGGAGACTAGCCATGACACAGATACGCAGTATTTT. This sequence encodes CASKETSHDTDTQYF.